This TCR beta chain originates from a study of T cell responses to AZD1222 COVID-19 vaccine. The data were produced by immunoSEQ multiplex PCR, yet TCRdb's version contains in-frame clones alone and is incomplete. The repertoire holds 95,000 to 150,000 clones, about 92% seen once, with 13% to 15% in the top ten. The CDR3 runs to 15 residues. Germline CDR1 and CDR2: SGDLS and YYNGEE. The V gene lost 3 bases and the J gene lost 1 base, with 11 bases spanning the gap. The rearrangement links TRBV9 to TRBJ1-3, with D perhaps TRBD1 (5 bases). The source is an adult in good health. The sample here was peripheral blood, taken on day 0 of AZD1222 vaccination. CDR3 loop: CASSGDQGSGNTIYF. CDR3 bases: TGTGCCAGCAGCGGCGACCAGGGTTCTGGAAACACCATATATTTT.